A single T cell receptor (beta chain) is shown here with its context. Source study methods: Estimation of nucleated cell counts relied on the amplification of reference gene primers. Measured with immunoSEQ multiplex PCR; TCRdb has only the in-frame clones, and not every one. V and J calls and clone size are given by that table; D and trimming were obtained from the DNA. The sample gives 250,000 or so clones, approximately 86% of which show up once; 1.5% to 2% is in the top ten. The length of the CDR3 is 14 residues. Trimming cost V 5 bases and J 13 bases; bases outside gene matches: 9. Germline V gene sequence: CDR1 SGHTA, CDR2 FQGTGA. The data belong to a study of blood T cell repertoires in COVID-19.

The origin of this receptor is a woman between 45 and 60 years old who had recovered from COVID-19. V gene TRBV7-3 combines with J gene TRBJ1-6, with TRBD1 identical over 9 bases. Sample: PBMCs or T cells enriched from blood (not recorded which). CDR3 loop: CASSDGGQGIPLHF. In DNA form, the CDR3 reads TGTGCCAGCAGCGACGGAGGACAGGGGATCCCCCTCCACTTT.